Following are 22 T cell receptor beta chains from one sample sequenced in a study of T cells in tuberculosis. After thawing and overnight rest, PBMC were stained with GMM-loaded CD1B tetramer, viability dye and anti-CD3 for sorting. CD1B tetramers were loaded with Rhodococcus equi-derived C32 glucose monomycolate. Generated by immunoSEQ multiplex PCR, the TCRdb table keeps only in-frame clones and is missing some. This table has roughly 59,000 clones, 81% appearing once. Sequenced input: CD1b-GMM tetramer-negative cells sorted from PBMCs. These receptors all come from an adult woman with latent tuberculosis.

V usage is TRBV19 and J usage is TRBJ2-2; D is possibly TRBD1 (6 bases). CDR1 LNHDA and CDR2 SQIVND come from the germline V gene (reference sequence). The germline V and J ends were trimmed by 5 bases and 1 base, with 8 bases remaining between them. The CDR3 has 14 amino acids. CDR3 coding DNA: TGTGCCAGTAGTTTGACAGGGAACACCGGGGAGCTGTTTTTT. Translating it yields CASSLTGNTGELFF.

The chain carries TRBV11-2 and TRBJ1-2; D is undetermined. The germline V and J ends were trimmed by 1 base and 7 bases, with 10 bases remaining between them. This CDR3 has 13 residues. CDR1 and CDR2 from the germline V gene are SGHAT and FQNNGV. Here the CDR3 reads CASSLVGGSGYTF. The CDR3 nucleotides are TGTGCCAGCAGCTTAGTAGGAGGAAGTGGCTACACCTTC.

This chain joins TRBV11-3 and TRBJ2-1; 12 nucleotides agree with TRBD2. The germline CDR1 and CDR2 sequences are SGHNT and YENEEA. V lost 5 bases, J lost 1 base, and 3 bases stayed unmatched. The CDR3 has 16 amino acids. Written as DNA, the CDR3 is TGTGCCAGCAGCCCTAGCGGGGGGGATTCCTACAATGAGCAGTTCTTC. It yields the protein CASSPSGGDSYNEQFF.

The chain employs TRBV6-6 and TRBJ1-1; TRBD1 matches 8 bases. The ends lost 4 bases at V and 1 base at J; junction bases unmatched: 2. The CDR3 sequence is 14 residues long. Germline V CDR1 and CDR2: MNHNY, SVGAGI (reference sequence). CDR3 nucleotides: TGTGCCAGCAGTTTAACAGGGGGGAACACTGAAGCTTTCTTT. It encodes CASSLTGGNTEAFF.

V and J are TRBV5-1 and TRBJ2-7; TRBD1 agrees at 8 bases. With 1 base clipped from V and 2 bases from J, the junction kept 5 bases outside the gene matches. The CDR3 consists of 15 residues. Germline V lookup: CDR1 SGHRS, CDR2 YFSETQ. The CDR3 loop is CASSLTAGGAYEQYF. CDR3 nucleotide sequence: TGCGCCAGCAGCTTGACCGCAGGGGGCGCCTACGAGCAGTACTTC.

This rearrangement joins TRBV28 to TRBJ1-5, with D possibly matching TRBD1 (6 bases). V shed 4 bases and J shed 5 bases, with 21 bases lying between them. The CDR3 spans 17 residues. Per the germline V gene, CDR1 is MDHEN and CDR2 is SYDVKM. CDR3 coding DNA: TGTGCCAGCAGTTCCTACCGGAAACAGGGACGGCATCAGCCCCAGCATTTT. Translating it yields CASSSYRKQGRHQPQHF.

The rearrangement uses TRBV7-3 and TRBJ1-1; weak D call: TRBD1 (5 bases). V was pared by 4 bases and J by 7 bases, with 22 bases between. This CDR3 has 16 amino acids. Germline V gene sequence: CDR1 SGHTA, CDR2 FQGTGA. The CDR3 sequence is CASSSTSAGRRGEAFF. CDR3 DNA: TGTGCCAGCAGCTCCACCTCGGCGGGGCGGCGGGGTGAAGCTTTCTTT.

CDR3 DNA sequence: TGCGCCAGCAGTGAGTCGTCATCCTATGGCTACACCTTC. Residues: CASSESSSYGYTF. The V call is TRBV10-2, the J call TRBJ1-2, with D unresolved. The CDR3 has 13 amino acids. V was trimmed by 0 bases and J by 4 bases, leaving 6 bases between them. Germline CDR1 reads WSHSY; CDR2 reads SAAADI.

The chain links TRBV19 to TRBJ2-4, with TRBD1 as a possible D gene (6 bases). Germline assignment: CDR1 LNHDA and CDR2 SQIVND (reference sequence). V was cut by 8 bases and J by 0 bases, with 11 bases left in between. CDR3 size: 14 residues. The CDR3 DNA reads as TGTGCCAGTGGACCACAGGGAGCCAAAAACATTCAGTACTTC. Translated, it gives CASGPQGAKNIQYF.

V is TRBV29-1 and J is TRBJ2-7, with D possibly TRBD2 on 5 matching bases. The CDR3 runs 13 residues. Germline values: CDR1 SQVTM, CDR2 ANQGSEA. Trimming left V 4 bases short and J 6 bases short, with 16 bases between. CDR3 nucleotide sequence: TGCAGCGTTGTTCTCGGGCGGGCGGGCGAGCAGTACTTC. It codes for CSVVLGRAGEQYF.

The chain combines TRBV28 with TRBJ1-5; D may be TRBD1 (6 bases). The V gene lost 1 base and the J gene lost 5 bases, with 15 bases spanning the gap. This CDR3 has 16 residues. From germline, CDR1 is MDHEN and CDR2 SYDVKM. For the CDR3, the DNA is TGTGCCAGCAGTTTATCCGACCAGGGGCGCTATCAGCCCCAGCATTTT. This gives the protein CASSLSDQGRYQPQHF.

This clone was counted between two and nine times. The chain is built from TRBV7-9 and TRBJ1-3; D gene uncertain. The CDR3 contains 15 residues. The germline V gene has CDR1 SEHNR and CDR2 FQNEAQ (reference sequence). Trimming shortened V by 5 bases and J by 0 bases, and 11 bases separated the two germline ends. CDR3 sequence (DNA): TGTGCCAGCAGCCTGACTTTTGGCTCTGGAAACACCATATATTTT. This codes for CASSLTFGSGNTIYF.

The V and J genes are TRBV19 and TRBJ1-2; D gene uncertain. Deletions cut 7 bases from V and 0 bases from J, with 3 bases between. Germline V gene sequence: CDR1 LNHDA, CDR2 SQIVND (reference sequence). This CDR3 has 11 residues. The CDR3 protein is CASTANYGYTF. In nucleotides, the CDR3 is TGTGCCAGTACAGCTAACTATGGCTACACCTTC.

The chain joins TRBV7-2 to TRBJ2-5; TRBD2 aligns across 7 bases. Per the germline V gene, CDR1 is SGHTA and CDR2 is FQGNSA. The CDR3 totals 17 residues. V shed 5 bases and J 0 bases; nucleotides not matched to a gene: 12. The CDR3 spells CASSPRWGGTNQETQYF. CDR3 nucleotide sequence: TGTGCCAGCAGCCCACGGTGGGGGGGGACGAACCAAGAGACCCAGTACTTC. The full variable domain, completed using reference TRBV7-2 and TRBJ2-5, is GAGVSQSPSNKVTEKGKDVELRCDPISGHTALYWYRQSLGQGLEFLIYFQGNSAPDKSGLPSDRFSAERTGGSVSTLTIQRTQQEDSAVYLCASSPRWGGTNQETQYFGPGTRLLVL.

This clone was counted a few times. This chain joins TRBV7-3 and TRBJ2-2; 11 nucleotides line up with TRBD2. The germline gives CDR1 SGHTA, CDR2 FQGTGA. The CDR3 runs to 17 residues. J lost 1 base, V lost 2 bases, and 3 bases had no gene match. The CDR3 reads CASSLVAGGVNTGELFF. The CDR3 nucleotides are TGTGCCAGCAGCTTAGTAGCGGGGGGGGTGAACACCGGGGAGCTGTTTTTT.

This chain uses TRBV5-1 with TRBJ2-1; no firm D call. The CDR3 contains 15 residues. From germline, CDR1 is SGHRS and CDR2 YFSETQ. The V gene lost 0 bases and the J gene lost 2 bases, with 9 bases spanning the gap. CDR3 nucleotides: TGCGCCAGCAGCTTGGAAGTTGCGGCCTACAATGAGCAGTTCTTC. Translating it yields CASSLEVAAYNEQFF.

The V and J genes are TRBV4-2 and TRBJ2-7; 8 bases agree with TRBD2. Germline V gene lookup returns CDR1 LGHNA and CDR2 YNFKEQ. The J segment lost 1 base and the V segment lost 3 bases, leaving 8 bases of the junction unmatched. The CDR3 contains 16 residues. The CDR3 region is CASSHPMASGSYEQYF. The CDR3 coding sequence is TGTGCCAGCAGCCACCCCATGGCTAGCGGGTCCTACGAGCAGTACTTC.

This clone came up once. The gene calls are TRBV29-1 and TRBJ1-2, with D possibly TRBD1 on 6 matching bases. Germline lookup yields CDR1 SQVTM and CDR2 ANQGSEA. V was pared by 5 bases and J by 1 base, with 8 bases between. This CDR3 comprises 12 residues. Here the CDR3 DNA reads TGCAGCGTTAACAGGGTTAACTATGGCTACACCTTC. Residues: CSVNRVNYGYTF.

This chain connects TRBV28 to TRBJ1-1; D possibly corresponds to TRBD1 (6 bases). Germline V gives CDR1 MDHEN, CDR2 SYDVKM. This CDR3 has 13 residues. Trimming took off 6 bases at V and 5 bases at J, with 13 bases between the two ends. The CDR3 DNA reads as TGTGCCAGCAGCCCCGACAGGCGGACTGAAGCTTTCTTT. Residues: CASSPDRRTEAFF.

The chain recombines TRBV12-5 with TRBJ1-1; TRBD1 matches at 7 bases. The V segment lost 5 bases and the J segment 4 bases; nucleotides outside the gene matches: 7. Germline CDR1 LGHNT, CDR2 FRNRAP. The CDR3 covers 14 residues. CDR3 in amino acids: CASGTGQQVTEAFF. CDR3 DNA: TGTGCTAGTGGTACGGGACAGCAGGTCACTGAAGCTTTCTTT.

The genes are TRBV5-6 and TRBJ2-7; 8 bases are shared with TRBD2. Germline CDR1 SGHDT, CDR2 YYEEEE. Unmatched junction bases numbered 5, after V lost 1 base and J lost 2 bases. The CDR3 has 15 amino acids. This chain's CDR3 is CASSLYSGDTYEQYF. CDR3 nucleotide sequence: TGTGCCAGCAGCTTGTATAGCGGGGACACCTACGAGCAGTACTTC.

The chain uses TRBV10-2 and TRBJ1-1; TRBD1 matches 8 bases. The CDR3 has 12 amino acids. The V and J ends lost 6 bases and 8 bases, in that order; junction bases with no gene match: 5. Germline CDR1 reads WSHSY; CDR2 reads SAAADI. The CDR3 DNA is TGCGCCAGCAGCCTGACAGGGGAGGAAGCTTTCTTT. The encoded protein is CASSLTGEEAFF.